This is a list of T cell receptor beta chains from one sample in a study of blood T cell repertoires in COVID-19. Clones were read by immunoSEQ multiplex PCR, and TCRdb kept only the in-frame ones, dropping some. The profile covers about 120,000 clones, with over 65% appearing a single time and less than 7.5% taken by the ten largest. Material for sequencing was peripheral blood. All receptors come from a man between 65 and 85 years old with acute or convalescent COVID-19. CDR3s include the opening cysteine and the closing phenylalanine or tryptophan. The D gene is left open where the match is weak. Clone sizes are given selectively: once, few, many, or a class where the clone is expanded.

d_call j_call v_call clone_size cdr3_nt cdr3_aa
TRBD2 TRBJ2-1 TRBV29-1 once TGCAGCGTTGATGGGCTAGCGGGAGGGGATGAGCAGTTCTTC CSVDGLAGGDEQFF
- TRBJ2-7 TRBV12-5 - TGTGCTAGTGGTTTGCTCCCTGCGTCCGAGCAGTACTTC CASGLLPASEQYF
TRBD1 TRBJ1-1 TRBV20-1 few TGCAGTGCTGGTGGACAGGGGAACACTGAAGCTTTCTTT CSAGGQGNTEAFF
- TRBJ1-2 TRBV30 - TGTGCCTGGGGGGCCTGGGGCAGAGCTACTATGGGCTACACCTTC CAWGAWGRATMGYTF
- TRBJ2-5 TRBV24-1 - TGTGCCACCAGTGAGTTACAGGGTTTGCAAGAGACCCAGTACTTC CATSELQGLQETQYF
- TRBJ2-7 TRBV2 - TGTGCCAGCAGAGATGGGCCGTCCTACGAGCAGTACTTC CASRDGPSYEQYF
TRBD2 TRBJ2-7 TRBV7-6 few TGTGCCAGCAGCCCACTAACTAGCGGGAGGGGCCACGAGCAGTACTTC CASSPLTSGRGHEQYF
- TRBJ1-2 TRBV27 - TGTGCCAGCAGGGAAAGGACAGCCGCTAACTATGGCTACACCTTC CASRERTAANYGYTF
- TRBJ1-4 TRBV9 - TGTGCCAGCAGCCCCGGGCTGGGAGAAAGTGAAAAACTGTTTTTT CASSPGLGESEKLFF
- TRBJ1-5 TRBV3-1/TRBV3-2 - TGTGCCAGCAGCCAAGATCCCAGGGCCTATCAGCCCCAGCATTTT CASSQDPRAYQPQHF
- TRBJ1-2 TRBV5-1 - TGCGCCAGCAGCTTGGAATACCGCACGGGGGGCTACACCTTC CASSLEYRTGGYTF
- TRBJ1-2 TRBV2 - TGTGCCAGCAGTGATACTGGTCTATATGGCTACACCTTC CASSDTGLYGYTF
- TRBJ1-2 TRBV7-9 - TGTGCCAGCAGCCTAGAGGACAGAAGCTACACCTTC CASSLEDRSYTF
- TRBJ2-1 TRBV7-3 - TGTGCCAGCAGCTTAGCCGGACTAACCAGCTCCTACAATGAGCAGTTCTTC CASSLAGLTSSYNEQFF
TRBD2 TRBJ2-5 TRBV5-4 - TGTGCCAGCAGCCTCCCGATAGCGGGAGTGGGAGAGACCCAGTACTTC CASSLPIAGVGETQYF
TRBD2 TRBJ2-7 TRBV5-1 - TGCGCCAGCAGCTTGGCGGCTAGCGGGCCGATGGCCTCCTACGAGCAGTACTTC CASSLAASGPMASYEQYF
TRBD2 TRBJ2-1 TRBV4-2 - TGTGCCAGCAGCGAACTCTTCGCGGGGGGGGCGAGCTCCTACAATGAGCAGTTCTTC CASSELFAGGASSYNEQFF
- TRBJ1-6 TRBV5-4 - TGTGCCAGCAGCTCAGCGGGGACCTCCTATAATTCACCCCTCCACTTT CASSSAGTSYNSPLHF
- TRBJ1-1 TRBV20-1 - TGCAGTGCTAGAGGAGTCACTGAAGCTTTCTTT CSARGVTEAFF
TRBD1 TRBJ2-2 TRBV27 - TGTGCCAGCAGTATCTACGGGACAGGGTTGATCGGGGAGCTGTTTTTT CASSIYGTGLIGELFF
- TRBJ2-2 TRBV5-1 few TGCGCCAGCAGCACACAGGGTACCACCGGGGAGCTGTTTTTT CASSTQGTTGELFF
- TRBJ2-1 TRBV10-1 - TGCGCCAGCAGTCTAACTAGCTCTCGCAACTACAATGAGCAGTTCTTC CASSLTSSRNYNEQFF